This TCR beta chain stems from a study of Tregs in tolerant kidney transplant recipients. Unstimulated Tregs (CD4+CD25+CD127-) and CD4+CD25- non-Tregs were sorted from PBMCs. Turning to this clone: The antigen is not known.

The CDR3 extends over 15 amino acids. V was pared by 2 bases and J by 2 bases, with 2 bases of the junction left unmatched. Germline loops: CDR1 MNHNY, CDR2 SVGAGI (reference sequence). Findings of the study overall: For some patients, primers changed over time, blocking nucleotide-level comparison. Tregs expanded with activated donor B cells seemed most donor-specific. Donor-specific Treg expansion exceeded global Treg expansion in tolerant patients, suggesting antigen drive.

The method was immunoSEQ multiplex PCR; TCRdb's version includes in-frame clones alone and lacks a portion of them. The table lists tens of thousands of clones, roughly 89% of them singletons. This chain uses TRBV6-6 with TRBJ2-1; 8 bases fit TRBD1. This receptor was obtained from a human donor who received a combined kidney and bone marrow transplant. The sequencing here drew on CD4+ T cells from blood, taken before the transplant. CDR3 region: CASSYGQGAYNEQFF. CDR3 in DNA: TGTGCCAGCAGTTACGGACAGGGTGCCTACAATGAGCAGTTCTTC.